The 8 T cell receptor beta chains presented below share a single source sample, sequenced in a study of T cell responses to AZD1222 COVID-19 vaccine. Some clones are missing from TCRdb's copy, which holds only in-frame ones; the method was immunoSEQ multiplex PCR. The repertoire holds approximately 82,000 clones, with around nine tenths as singletons. This sample comprised peripheral blood, obtained 28 days after the second AZD1222 dose. These receptors were taken from an adult who received the AZD1222 COVID-19 vaccine.

J is TRBJ2-1 and V is TRBV25-1; D not resolved. Germline-derived CDR1 and CDR2 are MGHDK and SYGVNS. The ends were cut back, 2 bases at V and 2 bases at J, with 7 bases in the middle. The CDR3 spans 14 residues. CDR3 bases: TGTGCCAGCAGTGAAAACAGCGCCTACAATGAGCAGTTCTTC. Residues: CASSENSAYNEQFF.

Here the CDR3 reads CASSLGVQETQYF. The CDR3 bases are TGTGCCAGCAGCCTGGGGGTACAAGAGACCCAGTACTTC. This chain uses TRBV12-3 or TRBV12-4 with TRBJ2-5, with D perhaps matching TRBD1 or TRBD2 (5 bases each). Trimming took off 6 bases at V and 2 bases at J, with 10 bases between the two ends. This CDR3 region has 13 residues.

The chain combines TRBV9 with TRBJ1-2, with D possibly matching TRBD1 (6 bases). Germline lookup yields CDR1 SGDLS and CDR2 YYNGEE. The CDR3 totals 15 residues. Deletions cut 3 bases from V and 1 base from J, with 13 bases between. In DNA, the CDR3 is TGTGCCAGCAGCGAGGGGGAAAGGGGTAACTATGGCTACACCTTC. It yields the protein CASSEGERGNYGYTF.

The rearrangement links TRBV6-1 to TRBJ1-2; tentative D call: TRBD1 (6 bases). The CDR3 has 12 amino acids. V lost 10 bases, J lost 6 bases, and 15 bases lay in between. CDR1 MNHNS and CDR2 SASEGT come from the germline V gene. DNA of the CDR3: TGTGCCACCCAGGGGTCCCAGGATGGCTACACCTTC. Amino acid sequence: CATQGSQDGYTF.

The rearrangement links TRBV6-5 to TRBJ2-7; TRBD2 matches 8 bases. CDR1 is MNHEY, CDR2 SVGAGI, per germline. CDR3 length equals 15 residues. V shed 7 bases and J 2 bases; nucleotides not matched to a gene: 10. The CDR3, as DNA: TGTGCCAGCACGTATAATCCGGGAGGGGCCTACGAGCAGTACTTC. Protein product: CASTYNPGGAYEQYF.

The rearrangement joins TRBV5-5 to TRBJ2-1, with D perhaps TRBD2 (5 bases). Trimming pared 2 bases from V and 4 bases from J, leaving 13 bases between. Per germline, CDR1 SGHKS and CDR2 YYEKEE (reference sequence). The CDR3 consists of 15 residues. Written as DNA, the CDR3 is TGTGCCAGCAGCTTCTGGGGAGAGGCATACAATGAGCAGTTCTTC. This gives the protein CASSFWGEAYNEQFF. Combining the CDR3 with reference TRBV5-5 and TRBJ2-1 gives the whole variable domain DAGVTQSPTHLIKTRGQQVTLRCSPISGHKSVSWYQQVLGQGPQFIFQYYEKEERGRGNFPDRFSARQFPNYSSELNVNALLLGDSALYLCASSFWGEAYNEQFFGPGTRLTVL.

This rearrangement joins TRBV5-5 to TRBJ1-3; D not certain. The CDR3 runs to 14 residues. Germline V CDR1 and CDR2: SGHKS, YYEKEE (reference sequence). V lost 5 bases and J lost 1, with 10 bases in between. The CDR3 coding sequence is TGTGCCAGCAGTCTGAGGCCGTCTGGAAACACCATATATTTT. This codes for CASSLRPSGNTIYF.

The CDR3 coding sequence is TGCGCCAGCAGTGATCCGAGGGGGGGGCCTACCGCGAACACCGGGGAGCTGTTTTTT. The encoded protein is CASSDPRGGPTANTGELFF. This chain connects TRBV10-2 to TRBJ2-2, with a possible D match to TRBD2 (7 bases). The ends were cut back, 3 bases at V and 0 bases at J, with 20 bases in the middle. CDR1 is WSHSY, CDR2 SAAADI, per germline. The CDR3 consists of 19 residues.